This T cell receptor (beta chain) was identified in a study of shared clonotypes between healthy human individuals. Overall study: Ranging from 18 to 49 in age, donors were two women and three men. Overall study findings and caveats: On the whole, naive subsets had larger estimated richness than memory subsets had.

TCRdb's table, derived via immunoSEQ multiplex PCR, lists solely in-frame clones and lacks some. The sample has under 1,100,000 clones, around 74% seen once. On this clone itself: Its target is not known.

Researchers partitioned CD4+ cells into CD45RA+ naive and CD45RA-negative memory subsets. This CDR3 region has 15 residues. Trimming cost V 0 bases and J 5 bases; bases outside gene matches: 6. Germline V gene lookup returns CDR1 LGHNA and CDR2 YSLEER. The TCR originated in a man younger than 35 in good health. The sample was memory CD4+ T cells sorted from blood. Sample subset: CD45RA-negative fraction. V is TRBV4-3 and J is TRBJ2-5; TRBD2 matches at 7 bases. The CDR3 region has the DNA TGCGCCAGCAGCCAAGACCGCGGGAGCTACGAGACCCAGTACTTC. It translates to CASSQDRGSYETQYF.